The clone carrying this T cell receptor beta chain was observed at least ten times. Its antigen is unknown. The source of the sample is a study of T cells after yellow fever vaccination. Whole-study context: Preparation of fractions with low cell numbers was performed using SMART-Seq v4 Ultra Low Input. Study results and caveats: Re-detected after boosting: most primary clones, about 96% of CD4 and 80% to 90% of CD8. Bulk-population clonotypes that are abundant could appear as contaminants in FACS-sorted repertoires. The secondary response showed a weaker magnitude and a faster peak, day 5 versus 15.

Each CDR3 protein is one row after TCRdb ran MiXCR on the 5' RACE reads. Here the sample spans about 300,000 distinct CDR3 sequences, 6.8% being singletons. Trimming removed 2 bases from V and 2 bases from J, with 9 bases in between. The CDR3 length is 13 residues. CDR1 is DFQATT and CDR2 is SNEGSKA in the germline V gene (reference sequence). The chain couples TRBV20-1 to TRBJ1-2, with D possibly being TRBD1 (5 bases). This TCR was sampled from a man between 18 and 29 years old who received the YFV17D yellow fever vaccine. This specimen was PBMCs, taken 35 to 50 days after the first yellow fever vaccination. As DNA, the CDR3 is TGCAGTGCTAGAACGGCAGGGAACTATGGCTACACCTTC. It is translated as CSARTAGNYGYTF.